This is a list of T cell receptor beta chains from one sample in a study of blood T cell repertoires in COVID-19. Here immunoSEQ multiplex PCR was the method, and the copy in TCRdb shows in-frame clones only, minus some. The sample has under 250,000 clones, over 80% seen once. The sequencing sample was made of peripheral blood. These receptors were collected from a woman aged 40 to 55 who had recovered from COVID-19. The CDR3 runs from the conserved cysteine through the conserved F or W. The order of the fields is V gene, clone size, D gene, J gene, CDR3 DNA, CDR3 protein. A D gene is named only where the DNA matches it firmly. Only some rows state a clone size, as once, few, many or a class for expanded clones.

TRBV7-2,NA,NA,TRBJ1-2,TGTGCCAGCAGCCCCCAGGGATATGGCTACACCTTC,CASSPQGYGYTF
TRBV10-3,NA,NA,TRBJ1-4,TGTGCCATCAGTGAGTCGGCCCCAACTAATGAAAAACTGTTTTTT,CAISESAPTNEKLFF
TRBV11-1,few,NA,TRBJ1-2,TGTGCCAGCAGCAGCTACAGGGAGGGAGGCTACACCTTC,CASSSYREGGYTF
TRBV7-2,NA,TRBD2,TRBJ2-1,TGTGCCAGCAGTCGGGGGGGATTCGATGAGCAGTTCTTC,CASSRGGFDEQFF
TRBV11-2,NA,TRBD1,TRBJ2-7,TGTGCCAGCAGCCCGGGACAGGGAACCTACGAGCAGTACTTC,CASSPGQGTYEQYF
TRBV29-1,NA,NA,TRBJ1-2,TGCAGCGTTCGAATCCAGGGGTACTATGGCTACACCTTC,CSVRIQGYYGYTF
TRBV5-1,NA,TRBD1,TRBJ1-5,TGCGCCAGCAGCCCGGGACAGGGCAGTCAGCCCCAGCATTTT,CASSPGQGSQPQHF
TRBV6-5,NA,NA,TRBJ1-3,TGTGCCAGCATGAAGGACATTGGAAACACCATATATTTT,CASMKDIGNTIYF
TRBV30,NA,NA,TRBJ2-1,TGTGCCTGGATATTGAGGGTGGGGGGAAGGAACAATGAGCAGTTCTTC,CAWILRVGGRNNEQFF
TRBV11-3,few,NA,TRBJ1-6,TGTGCCAGCAGCTTAATCCAGAATTCACCCCTCCACTTT,CASSLIQNSPLHF
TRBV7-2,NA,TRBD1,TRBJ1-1,TGTGCCAGCAGCATCGCCGGGACAGGGTACACTGAAGCTTTCTTT,CASSIAGTGYTEAFF
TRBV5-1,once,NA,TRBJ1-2,TGCGCCAGCAGCTTGGTTGCGGGTTCTAACTATGGCTACACCTTC,CASSLVAGSNYGYTF
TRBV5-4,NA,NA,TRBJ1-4,TGTGCCAGCAGCTTGCCTGGGGGGAATGAAAAACTGTTTTTT,CASSLPGGNEKLFF
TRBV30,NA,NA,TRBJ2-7,TGTGCCTCCAGCCAAGGCAGGGGCTACGAGCAGTACTTC,CASSQGRGYEQYF
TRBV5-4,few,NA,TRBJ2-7,TGTGCCAGCAGCTTGATAGGGGACGAGCAGTACTTC,CASSLIGDEQYF
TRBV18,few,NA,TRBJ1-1,TGTGCCAGCTCACCATTTGTGCAGGGCGGGAACACTGAAGCTTTCTTT,CASSPFVQGGNTEAFF
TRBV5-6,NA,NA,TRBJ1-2,TGTGCCAGCAGCCGGGGGACGGAGAACTATGGCTACACCTTC,CASSRGTENYGYTF
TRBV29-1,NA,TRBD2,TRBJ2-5,TGCGGCGGGAGCGGGGCTGGGGAGACCCAGTACTTC,CGGSGAGETQYF
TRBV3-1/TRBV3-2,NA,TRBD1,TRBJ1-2,TGTGCCAGCAGCCAAGACTCGAGGGGGCATGGCTACACCTTC,CASSQDSRGHGYTF
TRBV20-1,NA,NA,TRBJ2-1,TGCAGTGCTATATACAATGAGCAGTTCTTC,CSAIYNEQFF
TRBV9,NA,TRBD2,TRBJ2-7,TGTGCCAGCAGCGTAGGAATTAGCGGGGCCCAGCCCTACGAGCAGTACTTC,CASSVGISGAQPYEQYF
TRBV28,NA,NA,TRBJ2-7,TGTGCCAGCAGTCCTCCTGGGGGGTCCTACGAGCAGTACTTC,CASSPPGGSYEQYF
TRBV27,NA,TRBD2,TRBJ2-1,TGTGCCAGCAGTTCTCCCGGGACTAGCGGGGGGGCCGACAATGAGCAGTTCTTC,CASSSPGTSGGADNEQFF
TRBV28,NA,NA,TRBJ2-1,TGTGCCAGCATCTCAGTGGGGGGTCTTCACAATGAGCAGTTCTTC,CASISVGGLHNEQFF
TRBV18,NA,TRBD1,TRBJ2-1,TGTGCCAGCTCACCACCGAGGGGGCAGGGATCCTACAATGAGCAGTTCTTC,CASSPPRGQGSYNEQFF
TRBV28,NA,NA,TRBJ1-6,TGTGCCAGCAGTTTATGGTGGCAGGGAGGATCACCCCTCCACTTT,CASSLWWQGGSPLHF
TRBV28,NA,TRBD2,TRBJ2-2,TGTGCCAGCAGTTTAGCTGCTAGCGGGGGTAACACCGGGGAGCTGTTTTTT,CASSLAASGGNTGELFF
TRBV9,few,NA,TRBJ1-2,TGTGCCAGCAGCTCGAGAGATGGCTACACCTTC,CASSSRDGYTF
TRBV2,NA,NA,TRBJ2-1,TGTGCCAGTCAGAGACAGCTCAATGAGCAGTTCTTC,CASQRQLNEQFF
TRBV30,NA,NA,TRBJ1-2,TGTGCCTGGAGTCGAGTGTCTGACTATGGCTACACCTTC,CAWSRVSDYGYTF
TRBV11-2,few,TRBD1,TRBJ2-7,TGTGCCAGCAGCCACCGGGACAGCCCGATTAGTTTCCGCTACGAGCAGTACTTC,CASSHRDSPISFRYEQYF
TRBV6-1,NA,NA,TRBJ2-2,TGTGCCAGCAGTGAATGGGGAGGAAACACCGGGGAGCTGTTTTTT,CASSEWGGNTGELFF
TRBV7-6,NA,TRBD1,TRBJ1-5,TGTGCCAGCAGCTCAGCACGCAGGGGGCCAGATCAGCCCCAGCATTTT,CASSSARRGPDQPQHF
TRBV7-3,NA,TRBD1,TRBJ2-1,TGTGCCAGCAGCTTATCCCCAGGGGGCAACGAGCAGTTCTTC,CASSLSPGGNEQFF
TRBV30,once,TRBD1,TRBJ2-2,TGTGCCTGTACCGGGACAGGGGGAATGGTTAGAACCGGGGAGCTGTTTTTT,CACTGTGGMVRTGELFF
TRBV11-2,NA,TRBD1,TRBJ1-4,TGTGCCAGCAGCCGGACAGGCTTTAATGAAAAACTGTTTTTT,CASSRTGFNEKLFF
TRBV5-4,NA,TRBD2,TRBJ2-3,TGTGCCAGCAGCCCTGCGACTAGCGGGAGCACAGATACGCAGTATTTT,CASSPATSGSTDTQYF
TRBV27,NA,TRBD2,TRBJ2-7,TGTGCCAGCAGTCCTGTCCCGGGACTAGCGAACTACGAGCAGTACTTC,CASSPVPGLANYEQYF
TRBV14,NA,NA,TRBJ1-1,TGTGCCAGCAGCCAATTCCTCGACACTGAAGCTTTCTTT,CASSQFLDTEAFF
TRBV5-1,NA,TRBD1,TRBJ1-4,TGCGCCAGCAGCTGGGGACAGGCTAATGAAAAACTGTTTTTT,CASSWGQANEKLFF
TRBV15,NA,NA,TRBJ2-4,TGTGCCACCAGCAGAACCCTCGGGACTCAAGAAAACATTCAGTACTTC,CATSRTLGTQENIQYF
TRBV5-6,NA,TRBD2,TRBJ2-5,TGTGCCAGCAGCTTGGCCACCGCAGCGGGGTCACAAGAGACCCAGTACTTC,CASSLATAAGSQETQYF
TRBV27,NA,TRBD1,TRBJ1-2,TGTGCCAGCAGCTACCGGACAGGTGATTCTAAGACCTTC,CASSYRTGDSKTF